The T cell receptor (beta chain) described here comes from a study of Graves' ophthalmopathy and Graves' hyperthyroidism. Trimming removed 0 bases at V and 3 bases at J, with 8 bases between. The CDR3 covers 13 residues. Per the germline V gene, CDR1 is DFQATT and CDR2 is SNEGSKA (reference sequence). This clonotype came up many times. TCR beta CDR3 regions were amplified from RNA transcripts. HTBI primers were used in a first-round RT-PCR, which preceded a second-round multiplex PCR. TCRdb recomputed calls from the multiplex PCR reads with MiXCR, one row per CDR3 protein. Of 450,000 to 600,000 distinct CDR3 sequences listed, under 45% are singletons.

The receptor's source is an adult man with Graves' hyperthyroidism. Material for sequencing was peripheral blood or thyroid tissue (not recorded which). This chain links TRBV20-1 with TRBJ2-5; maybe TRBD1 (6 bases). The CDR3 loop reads CSARDEGEETQYF. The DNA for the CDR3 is TGCAGTGCTAGAGATGAGGGGGAAGAGACCCAGTACTTC.